Presented here are 30 T cell receptor beta chains from one specimen sequenced in a study of shared clonotypes between healthy human individuals. Clones were sequenced by immunoSEQ multiplex PCR, and TCRdb holds only the in-frame ones, with some missing. The profile covers around 550,000 clones, with 95% to 97% appearing a single time and 0.06% taken by the ten largest. The specimen sequenced was naive CD4+ T cells sorted from blood. As for subset: CD45RA+ positively selected. The receptors here all came from a woman aged 25 to 39 in good health.

The chain links TRBV13 to TRBJ2-1; no clear D gene. V was cut by 2 bases and J by 0 bases, with 5 bases left in between. CDR3 length: 14 residues. Looked up from germline, CDR1 is PRHDT and CDR2 is FYEKMQ (reference sequence). CDR3 coding DNA: TGTGCCAGCAGCTTACCGAACTCCTACAATGAGCAGTTCTTC. Residues: CASSLPNSYNEQFF.

Remarks on this clone: This CDR3 is also generated by other DNA sequences in the sample. The chain carries TRBV18 and TRBJ2-3; no clear D. The V end was cut by 3 bases, the J end by 6 bases, with 4 bases between. Looked up from germline, CDR1 is KGHSH and CDR2 is LQKENI. The CDR3 is 11 residues long. This CDR3 reads CASSPGDTQYF. The CDR3 DNA reads as TGTGCCAGCTCACCTGGCGATACGCAGTATTTT.

The chain couples TRBV7-2 to TRBJ2-5; tentative D call: TRBD1 (6 bases). With the DNA end fitting TRBJ2-7 better, the J assignment may be wrong. Germline CDR1 reads SGHTA; CDR2 reads FQGNSA. This CDR3 region has 15 residues. CDR3: CASSPGQHRAYEQYF. CDR3 bases: TGTGCCAGCAGCCCCGGACAGCACCGTGCCTACGAGCAGTACTTC.

This CDR3 reads CAWSARVGTSSYEQYF. DNA of the CDR3: TGTGCCTGGAGTGCGCGGGTAGGAACGAGCTCCTACGAGCAGTACTTC. The J gene is TRBJ2-7, the V gene TRBV30; maybe TRBD2 (5 bases). With 1 base removed from V and 0 bases from J, the gap between germline ends came to 16 bases. Per germline, CDR1 GTSNPN and CDR2 SVGIG (reference sequence). The CDR3 is 16 residues long.

This clone is a singleton in its sample. J is TRBJ2-7 and V is TRBV7-2, with D perhaps TRBD2 (5 bases). This CDR3 is 13 amino acids long. V shed 1 base and J shed 7 bases, with 11 bases lying between them. Germline V lookup: CDR1 SGHTA, CDR2 FQGNSA. The CDR3 loop is CASSLGTYREQYF. The CDR3 nucleotides read TGTGCCAGCAGCTTAGGGACTTACCGGGAGCAGTACTTC.

The chain recombines TRBV28 with TRBJ2-7; 7 bases are a match to TRBD2. The CDR3 extends over 15 amino acids. V dropped 5 bases and J dropped 4; count of bases not matched to a gene: 11. Germline assignment: CDR1 MDHEN and CDR2 SYDVKM. CDR3 coding DNA: TGTGCCAGCAGTCCCCCTGGGGGGGAAATTTACGAGCAGTACTTC. It yields the protein CASSPPGGEIYEQYF.

The chain recombines TRBV7-3 with TRBJ2-2, with TRBD2 identical over 7 bases. V lost 0 bases and J lost 2; bases outside the gene matches: 12. This CDR3 comprises 19 residues. Germline CDR1 is SGHTA and CDR2 is FQGTGA. Here the CDR3 reads CASSLTTASGTLNTGELFF. CDR3 DNA: TGTGCCAGCAGCTTAACCACGGCTAGCGGTACCCTAAACACCGGGGAGCTGTTTTTT.

The chain joins TRBV5-8 to TRBJ1-1; D is unresolved. Trimming left V 2 bases short and J 1 base short, with 12 bases between. Germline V gene sequence: CDR1 SGHTS, CDR2 YDEGEE. The CDR3 runs to 15 residues. Here the CDR3 DNA reads TGTGCCAGCAGCTTTATGGGGTCAGCGAACACTGAAGCTTTCTTT. It translates to CASSFMGSANTEAFF.

The chain joins TRBV15 to TRBJ2-2; TRBD2 matches 8 bases. The germline gives CDR1 LNHNV, CDR2 YYDKDF (reference sequence). This CDR3 has 15 amino acids. J gave up 3 bases and V 3 bases, and 3 bases lay outside the gene matches. The CDR3 is CATSSGLADTGELFF. DNA of the CDR3: TGTGCCACCAGCAGTGGACTAGCTGACACCGGGGAGCTGTTTTTT.

This clone has more than one count but fewer than ten. The chain is built from TRBV4-1 and TRBJ1-5; 10 bases are shared with TRBD1. The CDR3 spans 14 residues. Germline V lookup: CDR1 MGHRA, CDR2 YSYEKL. Trimming at V came to 4 bases and at J to 5 bases, leaving 2 bases not matched to a gene. The CDR3 DNA reads TGCGCCAGCAGCCGGACAGGGGGTGATCAGCCCCAGCATTTT. Its protein is CASSRTGGDQPQHF.

The gene calls are TRBV5-8 and TRBJ2-7, with unresolved D. The germline V gene has CDR1 SGHTS and CDR2 YDEGEE. The CDR3 runs 15 residues. The germline V and J ends were trimmed by 0 bases and 3 bases, with 13 bases remaining between them. CDR3 protein: CASSLDPRLGYEQYF. DNA of the CDR3: TGTGCCAGCAGCTTGGATCCGAGGCTGGGCTACGAGCAGTACTTC. The whole variable domain, remainder taken from reference TRBV5-8 and TRBJ2-7, is EAGVTQSPTHLIKTRGQQATLRCSPISGHTSVYWYQQALGLGLQFLLWYDEGEERNRGNFPPRFSGRQFPNYSSELNVNALELEDSALYLCASSLDPRLGYEQYFGPGTRLTVT.

V usage is TRBV19 and J usage is TRBJ2-7; 7 bases are shared with TRBD2. There are 16 residues in the CDR3. V lost 3 bases, J lost 3 bases, and 11 bases stayed unmatched. CDR1 is LNHDA and CDR2 is SQIVND in the germline V gene (reference sequence). The CDR3 sequence: CASSISAAGSVYEQYF. Here the CDR3 DNA reads TGTGCCAGTAGTATTTCTGCAGCGGGATCAGTCTACGAGCAGTACTTC.

To note about this clone: Other DNA sequences within the sample encode an identical CDR3. The CDR3 reads CSVERGVGTQYF. The CDR3 region has the DNA TGCAGCGTTGAACGAGGGGTGGGTACGCAGTATTTT. The rearrangement links TRBV29-1 to TRBJ2-3; D tentatively fits TRBD1 or TRBD2 (5 bases each). Per the germline V gene, CDR1 is SQVTM and CDR2 is ANQGSEA. The CDR3 covers 12 residues. V was cut by 2 bases and J by 8 bases, with 11 bases left in between.

The chain combines TRBV6-1 with TRBJ2-7; D is ambiguous. Germline V gives CDR1 MNHNS, CDR2 SASEGT. Trimming stripped 4 bases from V and 4 bases from J, with 2 bases between. There are 10 residues in the CDR3. CDR3 sequence (DNA): TGTGCCAGCAGTGGATACGAGCAGTACTTC. Protein sequence: CASSGYEQYF.

V is TRBV11-2 and J is TRBJ2-1; 7 positions agree with TRBD2. J gave up 4 bases and V 1 base, and 4 bases lay outside the gene matches. This CDR3 comprises 15 residues. Germline V gene lookup returns CDR1 SGHAT and CDR2 FQNNGV. CDR3 coding DNA: TGTGCCAGCAGCTTAGCGGGAGGCGCGTACAATGAGCAGTTCTTC. Protein sequence: CASSLAGGAYNEQFF. The full variable domain, completed using reference TRBV11-2 and TRBJ2-1, is EAGVAQSPRYKIIEKRQSVAFWCNPISGHATLYWYQQILGQGPKLLIQFQNNGVVDDSQLPKDRFSAERLKGVDSTLKIQPAKLEDSAVYLCASSLAGGAYNEQFFGPGTRLTVL.

V usage is TRBV30 and J usage is TRBJ1-1; D is uncertain. Germline CDR1 is GTSNPN and CDR2 is SVGIG (reference sequence). This CDR3 is built from 12 residues. V was cut by 1 base and J by 10 bases, with 13 bases left in between. The CDR3 here is CAWSGSAWGAFF. As DNA, the CDR3 is TGTGCCTGGAGTGGATCCGCGTGGGGAGCTTTCTTT.

Only one count was recorded for this clone. The genes are TRBV28 and TRBJ1-2; 10 nucleotides agree with TRBD1. The CDR3 has 15 residues. The germline gives CDR1 MDHEN, CDR2 SYDVKM. Trimming removed 5 bases from V and 2 bases from J; junction bases left unmatched: 5. CDR3 amino acids: CASSRPGQGNYGYTF. Written as DNA, the CDR3 is TGTGCCAGCAGTCGGCCGGGACAGGGGAACTATGGCTACACCTTC.

This chain uses TRBV10-3 with TRBJ1-2; 8 bases align to TRBD1. Germline CDR1 is ENHRY and CDR2 is SYGVKD. After removal of 0 bases from V and 3 bases from J, the junction contained 6 bases not matched to a gene. There are 16 residues in the CDR3. The CDR3 loop is CAISESSRGHDYGYTF. The CDR3 DNA reads TGTGCCATCAGTGAGTCCTCCAGGGGGCACGACTATGGCTACACCTTC.

The sample holds one count of this clone. The CDR3 is CASSEQGGANYGYTF. As DNA, the CDR3 is TGTGCCAGCAGTGAACAGGGAGGTGCTAACTATGGCTACACCTTC. This chain joins TRBV6-1 and TRBJ1-2, with D possibly matching TRBD1 (5 bases). V lost 2 bases and J 0 bases, leaving 10 bases between the germline ends. The germline CDR1 and CDR2 sequences are MNHNS and SASEGT. CDR3 length equals 15 residues.

The genes are TRBV11-3 and TRBJ2-3; D uncertain. V shed 5 bases and J shed 5 bases, with 14 bases lying between them. In germline, CDR1 is SGHNT, CDR2 YENEEA. The CDR3 has 14 residues. The chain's CDR3 is CASSRSKTLDTQYF. The DNA for the CDR3 is TGTGCCAGCAGCCGTTCTAAGACTCTAGATACGCAGTATTTT.

V usage is TRBV5-1 and J usage is TRBJ2-1; 7 bases are shared with TRBD2. J lost 9 bases, V lost 2 bases, and 11 bases had no gene match. The CDR3 runs to 15 residues. From germline, CDR1 is SGHRS and CDR2 YFSETQ. CDR3 sequence: CASSLGDPTGGEQFF. The CDR3, as DNA: TGCGCCAGCAGCTTAGGAGACCCAACGGGGGGTGAGCAGTTCTTC.

The rearrangement uses TRBV7-9 and TRBJ2-7, with D perhaps TRBD1 (6 bases). CDR1 SEHNR and CDR2 FQNEAQ come from the germline V gene (reference sequence). This CDR3 comprises 13 residues. V shed 5 bases and J shed 5 bases, with 13 bases lying between them. The CDR3: CASSPDRFDEQYF. The CDR3 DNA reads TGTGCCAGCAGCCCAGACAGGTTCGACGAGCAGTACTTC.

This clone was detected a few times. V and J are TRBV7-2 and TRBJ1-2; D call uncertain. The V end lost 1 base, the J end lost 8 bases, and 11 bases lay between the germline ends. Germline lookup yields CDR1 SGHTA and CDR2 FQGNSA. The CDR3 has 13 amino acids. As DNA, the CDR3 is TGTGCCAGCAGCTTAGTTCCGGGCTTGGGCTACACCTTC. Protein product: CASSLVPGLGYTF.

The chain combines TRBV2 with TRBJ1-5; D call uncertain. The CDR3 loop spans 14 amino acids. V was clipped by 6 bases and J by 9 bases, with 18 bases between them. Germline CDR1 reads SNHLY; CDR2 reads FYNNEI. CDR3 loop: CASSADPIQTPQHF. The DNA of the CDR3 is TGTGCCAGCAGCGCCGACCCTATTCAGACGCCCCAGCATTTT.

This clone has just a few counts. This chain links TRBV7-9 with TRBJ1-1; D is unresolved. The CDR3 runs to 12 residues. The germline gives CDR1 SEHNR, CDR2 FQNEAQ (reference sequence). Trimming took 3 bases from V and 3 from J, leaving 5 bases between them. CDR3 sequence reads: CASSLRDTEAFF. The CDR3 nucleotides are TGTGCCAGCAGCTTGAGGGACACTGAAGCTTTCTTT.

The V and J genes are TRBV28 and TRBJ2-7; 14 bases map to TRBD2. In germline, CDR1 is MDHEN, CDR2 SYDVKM. V lost 5 bases, J lost 2 bases, and 5 bases stayed unmatched. CDR3 size: 16 residues. The CDR3 region is CASSPGTSGSPYEQYF. CDR3 coding DNA: TGTGCCAGCAGTCCAGGGACTAGCGGGAGCCCCTACGAGCAGTACTTC.

The V gene is TRBV4-2, the J gene TRBJ2-7; D gene uncertain. CDR1 LGHNA and CDR2 YNFKEQ come from the germline V gene. V was cut by 0 bases and J by 7 bases, with 13 bases left in between. The CDR3 has 14 amino acids. The CDR3 spells CASSQDIGLGEQYF. DNA of the CDR3: TGTGCCAGCAGCCAAGATATAGGGCTGGGGGAGCAGTACTTC.

This chain connects TRBV5-1 to TRBJ1-1; 8 bases are a match to TRBD1. Trimming cost V 5 bases and J 5 bases; bases outside gene matches: 8. CDR3 length: 14 residues. CDR1 and CDR2 (germline): SGHRS, YFSETQ. The CDR3 spells CASRNTGGGTEAFF. CDR3 bases: TGCGCCAGCAGGAATACAGGGGGTGGAACTGAAGCTTTCTTT.

This clone occurred once. V usage is TRBV7-2 and J usage is TRBJ2-7; D is undetermined. The germline V gene has CDR1 SGHTA and CDR2 FQGNSA. The CDR3 has 12 amino acids. V lost 5 bases and J lost 4, with 9 bases in between. Here the CDR3 DNA reads TGTGCCAGCAGCCTGACTGCTTACGAGCAGTACTTC. It yields the protein CASSLTAYEQYF.

The V and J genes are TRBV15 and TRBJ1-4; 7 bases fit TRBD1. This CDR3 has 16 residues. Germline V gives CDR1 LNHNV, CDR2 YYDKDF (reference sequence). The V gene end was trimmed by 4 bases and the J gene end by 2 bases; junction bases not matched to a gene: 7. CDR3 sequence (DNA): TGTGCCACCAGCACAGGGTTGGGACAGACTAATGAAAAACTGTTTTTT. Protein sequence: CATSTGLGQTNEKLFF. Using reference TRBV15 and TRBJ1-4 for the parts outside the CDR3, the full variable domain is DAMVIQNPRYQVTQFGKPVTLSCSQTLNHNVMYWYQQKSSQAPKLLFHYYDKDFNNEADTPDNFQSRRPNTSFCFLDIRSPGLGDTAMYLCATSTGLGQTNEKLFFGSGTQLSVL.